These 20 T cell receptor beta chains share one sample of origin, sequenced in a study of Ad26.COV2.S vaccination and SARS-CoV-2 variants. The treatment here: roughly 20 received Ad26.COV2.S at low or high dose, single or two shots; roughly five received placebo; per-sample allocation not given. Samples came from day 63 after the first vaccine or placebo injection. This table comes from immunoSEQ multiplex PCR, and its TCRdb copy is limited to in-frame clones, with some not included. The sample shows roughly 700,000 clones, 89% of them seen only once. The source was peripheral blood, collected in a trial of Ad26.COV2.S vaccine versus placebo. The receptor source for this set is a person between 18 and 59 years old who received the Ad26.COV2.S COVID-19 vaccine or a placebo.

The chain employs TRBV3-1 (or the pseudogene TRBV3-2) and TRBJ2-1, with a possible D match to TRBD2 (6 bases). CDR3 length: 14 amino acids. CDR1 LGHDT and CDR2 YNNKEL come from the germline V gene (reference sequence). V shed 4 bases and J shed 4 bases, with 11 bases lying between them. CDR3 sequence (DNA): TGTGCCAGCAGCCGTCGGGAGCGTTACAATGAGCAGTTCTTC. It specifies CASSRRERYNEQFF.

This clone showed up just once. The chain couples TRBV25-1 to TRBJ1-6; maybe TRBD1 (5 bases). The germline CDR1 and CDR2 sequences are MGHDK and SYGVNS. V was trimmed by 6 bases and J by 6 bases, leaving 15 bases between them. The CDR3 totals 15 residues. The CDR3 DNA follows: TGTGCCAGCAGCCTGGGGGGACTGGCTAATTCACCCCTCCACTTT. As protein: CASSLGGLANSPLHF.

The CDR3 reads CASSSGGQGGEKLFF. The CDR3 DNA reads as TGTGCCAGCAGCTCGGGCGGGCAGGGGGGTGAAAAACTGTTTTTT. This chain joins TRBV5-4 and TRBJ1-4; TRBD1 aligns across 7 bases. Germline V gene lookup returns CDR1 SGHNT and CDR2 YYREEE (reference sequence). V was clipped by 3 bases and J by 7 bases; unmatched bases: 9. This CDR3 is 15 amino acids long.

This clone has a single count. The chain carries TRBV18 and TRBJ1-2; 8 bases are shared with TRBD1. Germline V gives CDR1 KGHSH, CDR2 LQKENI. The CDR3 is 15 amino acids. V lost 2 bases to trimming and J lost 4 bases; unmatched junction nucleotides: 6. In nucleotides, the CDR3 is TGTGCCAGCTCACCAGGGACAGGCGAAACCTATGGCTACACCTTC. Amino acids: CASSPGTGETYGYTF.

This clone was detected a few times. The chain is built from TRBV5-1 and TRBJ1-6; D is unresolved. This CDR3 region has 15 residues. V was clipped by 0 bases and J by 5 bases, with 9 bases between them. Germline V gene lookup returns CDR1 SGHRS and CDR2 YFSETQ. The CDR3 DNA reads TGCGCCAGCAGCTTGGAACCAGGCAATAATTCACCCCTCCACTTT. Its translation: CASSLEPGNNSPLHF.

This chain joins TRBV11-2 and TRBJ1-6; D remains unclear. This CDR3 is 14 amino acids long. Looked up from germline, CDR1 is SGHAT and CDR2 is FQNNGV. With 0 bases removed from V and 7 bases from J, the gap between germline ends came to 7 bases. The CDR3 sequence: CASSLEHFNSPLHF. In DNA form, the CDR3 reads TGTGCCAGCAGCTTAGAACACTTCAATTCACCCCTCCACTTT. The full variable domain, in which reference TRBV11-2 and TRBJ1-6 provide the parts outside the CDR3, is EAGVAQSPRYKIIEKRQSVAFWCNPISGHATLYWYQQILGQGPKLLIQFQNNGVVDDSQLPKDRFSAERLKGVDSTLKIQPAKLEDSAVYLCASSLEHFNSPLHFGNGTRLTVT.

The chain employs TRBV3-1 (or the pseudogene TRBV3-2) and TRBJ1-2, with TRBD1 matching 11 bases. This CDR3 spans 17 amino acids. CDR1 LGHDT and CDR2 YNNKEL come from the germline V gene (reference sequence). V gave up 4 bases and J gave up 8 bases; unmatched junction bases: 15. The DNA for the CDR3 is TGTGCCAGCAGCCTACCGGACAGGGGGCCACGCGTGCGGGGCTACACCTTC. Translating it yields CASSLPDRGPRVRGYTF.

V and J are TRBV3-1 (or the pseudogene TRBV3-2) and TRBJ2-3, with 8 bases lining up with TRBD2. The V segment lost 5 bases and the J segment 4 bases; nucleotides outside the gene matches: 5. CDR1 and CDR2 (germline): LGHDT, YNNKEL (reference sequence). The CDR3 covers 14 residues. The CDR3 coding sequence is TGTGCCAGCAGCTTCCGGGAGGGCGCAGATACGCAGTATTTT. This sequence encodes CASSFREGADTQYF.

The chain joins TRBV7-9 to TRBJ1-1; the D is unclear. This CDR3 is built from 14 residues. Germline V gives CDR1 SEHNR, CDR2 FQNEAQ (reference sequence). With 3 bases removed from V and 4 bases from J, the gap between germline ends came to 12 bases. The DNA for the CDR3 is TGTGCCAGCAGCTTGGATGGTGCGGGCACTGAAGCTTTCTTT. This encodes CASSLDGAGTEAFF.

The V and J genes are TRBV4-3 and TRBJ2-7, with D possibly TRBD2 on 5 matching bases. The CDR3 covers 13 residues. Per germline, CDR1 LGHNA and CDR2 YSLEER. V was cut by 4 bases and J by 6 bases, with 13 bases left in between. As DNA, the CDR3 is TGCGCCAGCAGCCGTACGATCGGAGGCGAGCAGTACTTC. As protein: CASSRTIGGEQYF.

The chain uses TRBV30 and TRBJ1-1; TRBD1 might be the D (5 bases). Germline V gene sequence: CDR1 GTSNPN, CDR2 SVGIG (reference sequence). CDR3 length: 13 residues. The ends were cut back, 5 bases at V and 1 base at J, with 11 bases in the middle. CDR3 sequence reads: CAWAKGRNTEAFF. The CDR3 region has the DNA TGTGCCTGGGCCAAGGGGAGGAACACTGAAGCTTTCTTT.

This clone appeared once. The CDR3 bases are TGTGCCACCACGGACAGGGGACTTGTAACTAATGAAAAACTGTTTTTT. Translated: CATTDRGLVTNEKLFF. This chain joins TRBV7-9 and TRBJ1-4; 9 bases fit TRBD1. The V segment lost 10 bases and the J segment 1 base; nucleotides outside the gene matches: 10. There are 16 residues in the CDR3. Germline V gives CDR1 SEHNR, CDR2 FQNEAQ (reference sequence).

The V and J genes are TRBV12-3 or TRBV12-4 and TRBJ1-1, with D perhaps matching TRBD1 (5 bases). Trimming left V 2 bases short and J 4 bases short, with 8 bases between. This CDR3 is 13 amino acids long. CDR3 sequence reads: CASSLFGGTEAFF. Written as DNA, the CDR3 is TGTGCCAGCAGTTTATTCGGGGGCACTGAAGCTTTCTTT.

This rearrangement joins TRBV10-3 to TRBJ2-7, with D perhaps matching TRBD1 or TRBD2 (5 bases each). The CDR3 is 14 amino acids. V was trimmed by 5 bases and J by 6 bases, leaving 17 bases between them. Looked up from germline, CDR1 is ENHRY and CDR2 is SYGVKD. CDR3 DNA sequence: TGTGCCATCAGTTGGCGGACTCAGCAGGGCGAGCAGTACTTC. Translating gives CAISWRTQQGEQYF.

This chain connects TRBV5-6 to TRBJ2-7; tentative D call: TRBD1 (5 bases). CDR1 and CDR2 (germline): SGHDT, YYEEEE. The germline V and J ends were trimmed by 0 bases and 6 bases, with 13 bases remaining between them. The CDR3 totals 14 residues. The DNA of the CDR3 is TGTGCCAGCAGCTTGGTTGGGGCAGATGGCGAGCAGTACTTC. Its protein product is CASSLVGADGEQYF.

J is TRBJ2-7 and V is TRBV5-5; TRBD2 matches 10 bases. Germline loops: CDR1 SGHKS, CDR2 YYEKEE (reference sequence). The CDR3 is 15 residues long. Losses at the gene ends were 4 bases for V and 4 bases for J; bases not matched to a gene: 8. The CDR3 spells CASSASGGGPYEQYF. For the CDR3, the DNA is TGTGCCAGCAGCGCTAGCGGGGGTGGCCCTTACGAGCAGTACTTC.

The chain uses TRBV5-5 and TRBJ1-1; no definite D call. From germline, CDR1 is SGHKS and CDR2 YYEKEE (reference sequence). The CDR3 sequence is 16 residues long. V was shortened by 2 bases and J by 0 bases, with 14 bases between the two germline ends. DNA for the CDR3: TGTGCCAGCAGCTTTCGTTGGGGAGGGCTGAACACTGAAGCTTTCTTT. It codes for CASSFRWGGLNTEAFF.

This clone showed up just once. V usage is TRBV9 and J usage is TRBJ2-1, with 9 bases identical to TRBD2. Germline-derived CDR1 and CDR2 are SGDLS and YYNGEE. The CDR3 runs 15 residues. J was trimmed by 5 bases and V by 0 bases; bases with no gene match: 3. The chain's CDR3 is CASSVGSGRNNEQFF. CDR3 nucleotide sequence: TGTGCCAGCAGCGTAGGAAGCGGGAGGAACAATGAGCAGTTCTTC.

In DNA form, the CDR3 reads TGTGCCAGCAGCTTAGTGGGGGACAATGGGGAGACCCAGTACTTC. It yields the protein CASSLVGDNGETQYF. The chain is built from TRBV7-8 and TRBJ2-5; D perhaps matches TRBD1 (6 bases). The CDR3 consists of 15 residues. CDR1 SGHVS and CDR2 FQNEAQ come from the germline V gene. Trimming took 1 base from V and 5 from J, leaving 14 bases between them. The whole variable domain, remainder taken from reference TRBV7-8 and TRBJ2-5, is GAGVSQSPRYKVAKRGQDVALRCDPISGHVSLFWYQQALGQGPEFLTYFQNEAQLDKSGLPSDRFFAERPEGSVSTLKIQRTQQEDSAVYLCASSLVGDNGETQYFGPGTRLLVL.

The rearrangement joins TRBV5-1 to TRBJ2-2, with 14 bases aligning to TRBD2. V shed 2 bases and J 5 bases; nucleotides not matched to a gene: 8. CDR1 and CDR2 from the germline V gene are SGHRS and YFSETQ. The CDR3 spans 18 residues. In DNA form, the CDR3 reads TGCGCCAGCAGCTTACCCGGGACTAGCGGGAGAGGAACCGGGGAGCTGTTTTTT. Protein sequence: CASSLPGTSGRGTGELFF.